This T cell receptor beta chain was retrieved from a study of T cells in Graves' hyperthyroidism and ophthalmopathy. Whole-study results and caveats: Ophthalmopathy was predicted by the model a median of about 6.5 months ahead of onset. A model of 13 V-J pairs discriminated ophthalmopathy from stable hyperthyroidism.

The investigators amplified TCR beta CDR3 regions from RNA transcripts. The HTBI primer set served for first-round RT-PCR of the TCR CDR3. TCRdb redid the calling of the multiplex PCR reads with MiXCR, one entry per CDR3 protein. The data contain a few hundred thousand distinct CDR3 sequences, approximately 14% of them singletons. Uncontrolled infection, other autoimmune disease, pregnancy or lactation excluded patients. V shed 5 bases, J shed 5 bases, and the junction held 7 bases outside the gene matches. The CDR3 loop spans 14 amino acids. Germline loops: CDR1 GTSNPN, CDR2 SVGIG (reference sequence). In its sample, this clonotype was seen many times. Its antigen is undetermined.

The clonotype originates from a woman younger than 30 with Graves' hyperthyroidism. V and J are TRBV30 and TRBJ2-1; 9 bases match TRBD1. What was sequenced was blood. The CDR3 loop is CAWGGQGSHNEQFF. The CDR3 coding sequence is TGTGCCTGGGGGGGACAGGGTTCCCACAATGAGCAGTTCTTC. Drawing the rest from reference TRBV30 and TRBJ2-1, the complete variable domain is SQTIHQWPATLVQPVGSPLSLECTVEGTSNPNLYWYRQAAGRGLQLLFYSVGIGQISSEVPQNLSASRPQDRQFILSSKKLLLSDSGFYLCAWGGQGSHNEQFFGPGTRLTVL.